The 18 T cell receptor beta chains in this list originate from one sample, sequenced in a study of blood T cell repertoires in COVID-19. The assay was immunoSEQ multiplex PCR, and TCRdb's table has in-frame clones only and misses some. This table holds under 350,000 clones, roughly 90% found once. Sequenced sample: PBMCs or T cells enriched from blood (not recorded which). The receptor source for this set is a woman aged 40 to 49 who had recovered from COVID-19.

This chain joins TRBV4-3 and TRBJ1-3; a weak D match, TRBD1 (6 bases). CDR1 is LGHNA and CDR2 is YSLEER in the germline V gene. The CDR3 spans 13 residues. Between the trimmed V and J ends, which lost 5 bases and 4 bases, there was a span of 9 bases. CDR3 coding DNA: TGCGCCAGCAGCACAGGGTCGGGAAACACCATATATTTT. It yields the protein CASSTGSGNTIYF.

V is TRBV3-1 (or the pseudogene TRBV3-2) and J is TRBJ2-1; D is possibly TRBD1 (5 bases). CDR1 and CDR2 (germline): LGHDT, YNNKEL (reference sequence). Between the trimmed V and J ends, which lost 3 bases and 10 bases, there was a span of 16 bases. The CDR3 is made up of 14 amino acids. In DNA, the CDR3 is TGTGCCAGCAGCCAGGACCTTTTTCGGACAGAGCAGTTCTTC. Protein: CASSQDLFRTEQFF.

This clone was counted once. The chain carries TRBV6-2 or TRBV6-3 and TRBJ1-2, with 9 nucleotides matching TRBD1. This CDR3 has 17 residues. Looked up from germline, CDR1 is MNHEY and CDR2 is SVGEGT. The V segment lost 4 bases and the J segment 4 bases; nucleotides outside the gene matches: 13. In nucleotides, the CDR3 is TGTGCCAGCAGTTCAGAGCGAACAGGGGGCTTCGTCTATGGCTACACCTTC. It encodes CASSSERTGGFVYGYTF.

There are many counts of this clone. The chain recombines TRBV10-1 with TRBJ2-5; 7 positions agree with TRBD2. The CDR3 covers 17 residues. Germline-derived CDR1 and CDR2 are WNHNN and SYGVQD (reference sequence). The trim removed 0 bases at V and 5 bases at J, leaving 12 bases unmatched. The CDR3 coding sequence is TGCGCCAGCAGTGAGTCCTGGGGGGAGGGACCCCACGAGACCCAGTACTTC. It encodes CASSESWGEGPHETQYF.

In this sample, this clone turned up a few times. As DNA, the CDR3 is TGTGCCAGCGCCAGACGCACGGGCCAAGAGACCCAGTACTTC. This encodes CASARRTGQETQYF. The chain employs TRBV4-2 and TRBJ2-5, with D unclear. The V gene lost 8 bases and the J gene lost 1 base, with 14 bases spanning the gap. Germline CDR1 reads LGHNA; CDR2 reads YNFKEQ. The CDR3 is 14 amino acids.

The chain uses TRBV19 and TRBJ1-6; D may be TRBD1 (6 bases). Trimming took off 7 bases at V and 1 base at J, with 11 bases between the two ends. The CDR3 spans 15 residues. CDR1 is LNHDA and CDR2 is SQIVND in the germline V gene (reference sequence). Here the CDR3 reads CASKTGDSYNSPLHF. The CDR3 DNA reads TGTGCCAGTAAGACAGGAGATTCCTATAATTCACCCCTCCACTTT.

The chain links TRBV11-1 to TRBJ2-3; 9 bases agree with TRBD2. CDR1 SGHAT and CDR2 FQDESV come from the germline V gene (reference sequence). This CDR3 is 15 amino acids long. The ends lost 8 bases at V and 2 bases at J; junction bases unmatched: 8. This CDR3 is CASGGVAGATDTQYF. The CDR3 bases are TGTGCCAGCGGTGGGGTAGCGGGAGCCACAGATACGCAGTATTTT.

This sequence joins TRBV2 and TRBJ2-7, with TRBD1 matching over 12 bases. This CDR3 contains 13 residues. Germline CDR1 reads SNHLY; CDR2 reads FYNNEI. The V and J ends lost 10 bases and 9 bases, in that order; junction bases with no gene match: 10. The CDR3 coding sequence is TGTGCCACCGATAAGGGGACAGGGGGCCGGCAGTACTTC. Its protein is CATDKGTGGRQYF.

This rearrangement joins TRBV27 to TRBJ2-6; D remains unclear. The ends were cut back, 6 bases at V and 0 bases at J, with 15 bases in the middle. This CDR3 region has 17 residues. The V gene's germline CDR1 is MNHEY and CDR2 SMNVEV (reference sequence). The CDR3 region has the DNA TGTGCCAGCAGCAGTCCGACTGTACCCTCTGGGGCCAACGTCCTGACTTTC. This codes for CASSSPTVPSGANVLTF.

This clone showed up just a few times. The chain's CDR3 is CASSSAGTGYGYTF. Written as DNA, the CDR3 is TGTGCCAGCAGCTCGGCCGGGACAGGGTATGGCTACACCTTC. V and J are TRBV7-8 and TRBJ1-2; 9 nucleotides match TRBD1. This CDR3 comprises 14 residues. The ends lost 4 bases at V and 5 bases at J; junction bases unmatched: 5. Looked up from germline, CDR1 is SGHVS and CDR2 is FQNEAQ.

The V gene is TRBV5-1, the J gene TRBJ2-7, with TRBD1 identical over 7 bases. Unmatched junction bases numbered 8, after V lost 0 bases and J lost 5 bases. The CDR3 loop spans 15 amino acids. Germline V CDR1 and CDR2: SGHRS, YFSETQ. CDR3 coding DNA: TGCGCCAGCAGCTTGGGGCCAGGGGGTCCGAACGAGCAGTACTTC. This encodes CASSLGPGGPNEQYF.

This clone was picked up one time. The chain joins TRBV5-6 to TRBJ2-5; D is possibly TRBD2 (6 bases). The CDR3 sequence is 16 residues long. In germline, CDR1 is SGHDT, CDR2 YYEEEE. The V end lost 4 bases, the J end lost 1 base, and 17 bases lay between the germline ends. The CDR3 sequence: CASSPIMEGSQETQYF. CDR3 DNA sequence: TGTGCCAGCAGCCCGATCATGGAGGGTTCCCAAGAGACCCAGTACTTC. The full variable domain, with the rest looked up from reference TRBV5-6 and TRBJ2-5, is DAGVTQSPTHLIKTRGQQVTLRCSPKSGHDTVSWYQQALGQGPQFIFQYYEEEERQRGNFPDRFSGHQFPNYSSELNVNALLLGDSALYLCASSPIMEGSQETQYFGPGTRLLVL.

This chain connects TRBV7-9 to TRBJ2-1, with 14 bases matching TRBD2. Looked up from germline, CDR1 is SEHNR and CDR2 is FQNEAQ (reference sequence). With V trimmed by 5 bases and J by 8 bases, 5 bases remained unmatched. The CDR3 consists of 15 residues. This CDR3 reads CASSPTSGGAHEQFF. CDR3 nucleotides: TGTGCCAGCAGCCCGACTAGCGGGGGGGCCCATGAGCAGTTCTTC.

The chain carries TRBV6-5 and TRBJ1-4, with D possibly TRBD1 on 5 matching bases. The CDR3 is 15 residues long. Germline CDR1 MNHEY, CDR2 SVGAGI. Trimming took 4 bases from V and 10 from J, leaving 19 bases between them. The CDR3 DNA sequence: TGTGCCAGCAGTTCCACCGTTGGGGGAGGAGGAAAACTGTTTTTT. It translates to CASSSTVGGGGKLFF.

This chain uses TRBV5-6 with TRBJ2-3, with 14 bases lining up with TRBD2. V lost 3 bases, J lost 0 bases, and 6 bases stayed unmatched. The CDR3 runs to 18 residues. CDR1 SGHDT and CDR2 YYEEEE come from the germline V gene. CDR3 loop: CASSSARLAGGSTDTQYF. The CDR3, as DNA: TGTGCCAGCAGCTCCGCCCGACTAGCGGGAGGGAGCACAGATACGCAGTATTTT.

Only one count was recorded for this clone. J is TRBJ1-2 and V is TRBV19; D call uncertain. CDR1 LNHDA and CDR2 SQIVND come from the germline V gene (reference sequence). Trimming took off 6 bases at V and 6 bases at J, with 20 bases between the two ends. The CDR3 has 15 residues. CDR3 coding DNA: TGTGCCAGTAGGAAGGAACAGCAACCTTTCGATGGCTACACCTTC. Its translation is CASRKEQQPFDGYTF.

J is TRBJ1-5 and V is TRBV9, with D perhaps matching TRBD1 (5 bases). The CDR3 consists of 18 residues. V was trimmed by 4 bases and J by 0 bases, leaving 20 bases between them. Looked up from germline, CDR1 is SGDLS and CDR2 is YYNGEE. This chain's CDR3 is CASSYGGGLEDSNQPQHF. CDR3 DNA: TGTGCCAGCAGCTATGGGGGGGGACTAGAGGATAGCAATCAGCCCCAGCATTTT.

DNA for the CDR3: TGCGCCAGCAGCTCCAACGGGCAGGGCGCAGCTTTCTTT. This gives the protein CASSSNGQGAAFF. V usage is TRBV5-1 and J usage is TRBJ1-1, with D perhaps TRBD1 (5 bases). V lost 3 bases and J lost 10, with 16 bases in between. There are 13 residues in the CDR3. The germline CDR1 and CDR2 sequences are SGHRS and YFSETQ. Combining the CDR3 with reference TRBV5-1 and TRBJ1-1 gives the whole variable domain KAGVTQTPRYLIKTRGQQVTLSCSPISGHRSVSWYQQTPGQGLQFLFEYFSETQRNKGNFPGRFSGRQFSNSRSEMNVSTLELGDSALYLCASSSNGQGAAFFGQGTRLTVV.